This T cell receptor beta chain comes out of a study of T-cell reconstitution after alpha-beta-depleted transplantation in children. Whole-study results and caveats: Surviving recipient T cells and thymic progenitors produced the high day-60 TCRbeta diversity seen in some patients. Several hundred expanded graft clones reportedly gave rise to the alpha-beta T cells present about two months after transplant. T-cell numbers and diversity, one year after transplant, stemmed largely from T cells that were newly produced.

This clonotype was seen more than once but under ten times. Its target is not known. V lost 2 bases to trimming and J lost 5 bases; unmatched junction nucleotides: 4. In germline, CDR1 is ENHRY, CDR2 SYGVKD. This CDR3 contains 14 residues. Unique molecular identifiers featured in how the TCRbeta library was prepared. TCRdb re-analysed the PCR reads in MiXCR, keeping a single row per CDR3 protein. The sample has approximately 500,000 distinct CDR3 sequences, 25% to 30% seen once; the top ten hold about a third. The V call is TRBV10-3, the J call TRBJ2-7; TRBD2 matches 9 bases. The clonotype originates from a boy in the first two years of life with Wiskott-Aldrich syndrome, due to receive a stem cell transplant. Specimen: PBMCs, collected before TCRalphabeta/CD19-depleted stem cell transplant. The CDR3 bases are TGTGCCATCAGTGAGGTAGCGGGAGTCGACGAGCAGTACTTC. Amino acids: CAISEVAGVDEQYF.